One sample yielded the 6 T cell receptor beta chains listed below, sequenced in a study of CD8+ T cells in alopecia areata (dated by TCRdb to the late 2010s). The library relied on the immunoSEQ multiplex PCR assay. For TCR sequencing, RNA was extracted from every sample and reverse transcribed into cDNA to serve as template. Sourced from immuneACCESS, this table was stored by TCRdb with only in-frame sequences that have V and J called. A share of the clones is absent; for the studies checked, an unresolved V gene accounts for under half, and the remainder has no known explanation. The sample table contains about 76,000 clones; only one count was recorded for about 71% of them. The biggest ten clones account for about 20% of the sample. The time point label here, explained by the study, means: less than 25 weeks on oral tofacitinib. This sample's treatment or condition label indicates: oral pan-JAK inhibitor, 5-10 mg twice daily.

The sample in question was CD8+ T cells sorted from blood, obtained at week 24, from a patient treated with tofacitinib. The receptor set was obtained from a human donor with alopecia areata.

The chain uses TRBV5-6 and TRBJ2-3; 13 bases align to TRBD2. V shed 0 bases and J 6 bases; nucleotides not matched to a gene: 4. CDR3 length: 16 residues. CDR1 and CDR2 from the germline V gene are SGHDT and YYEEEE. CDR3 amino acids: CASSLGTSGRTDTQYF. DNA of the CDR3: TGTGCCAGCAGCTTGGGGACTAGCGGGAGAACGGATACGCAGTATTTT.

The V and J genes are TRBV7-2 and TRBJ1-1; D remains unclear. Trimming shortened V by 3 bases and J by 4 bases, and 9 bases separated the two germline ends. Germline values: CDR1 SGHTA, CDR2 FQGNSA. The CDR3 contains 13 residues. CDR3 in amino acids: CASSFGSTTEAFF. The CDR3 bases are TGTGCCAGCAGCTTTGGGAGTACCACTGAAGCTTTCTTT.

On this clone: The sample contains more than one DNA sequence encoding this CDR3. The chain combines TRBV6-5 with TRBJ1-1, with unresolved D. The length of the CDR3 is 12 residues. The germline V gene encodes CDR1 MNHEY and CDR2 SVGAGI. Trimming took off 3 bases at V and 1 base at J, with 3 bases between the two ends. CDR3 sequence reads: CASSYSNTEAFF. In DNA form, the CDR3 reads TGTGCCAGCAGTTATTCGAACACTGAAGCTTTCTTT.

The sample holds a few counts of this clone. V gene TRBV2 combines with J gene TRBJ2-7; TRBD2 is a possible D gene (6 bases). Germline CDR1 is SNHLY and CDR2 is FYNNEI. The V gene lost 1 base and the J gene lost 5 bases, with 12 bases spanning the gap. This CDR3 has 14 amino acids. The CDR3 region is CASSEDGTGDEQYF. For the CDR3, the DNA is TGTGCCAGCAGTGAAGACGGGACTGGGGACGAGCAGTACTTC.

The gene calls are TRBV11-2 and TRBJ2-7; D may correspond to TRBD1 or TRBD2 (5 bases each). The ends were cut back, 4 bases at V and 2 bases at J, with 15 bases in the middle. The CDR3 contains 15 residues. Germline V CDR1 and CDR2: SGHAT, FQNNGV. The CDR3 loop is CASSSSGTAPYEQYF. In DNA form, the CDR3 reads TGTGCCAGCAGCTCCTCCGGGACCGCCCCCTACGAGCAGTACTTC.

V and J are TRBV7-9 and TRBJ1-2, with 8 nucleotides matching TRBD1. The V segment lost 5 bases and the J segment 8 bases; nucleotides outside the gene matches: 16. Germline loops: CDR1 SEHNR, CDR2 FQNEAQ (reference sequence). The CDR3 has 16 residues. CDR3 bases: TGTGCCAGCAGCCTTTCGGGGCAGGGGGCCATTTGGGGCTACACCTTC. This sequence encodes CASSLSGQGAIWGYTF.